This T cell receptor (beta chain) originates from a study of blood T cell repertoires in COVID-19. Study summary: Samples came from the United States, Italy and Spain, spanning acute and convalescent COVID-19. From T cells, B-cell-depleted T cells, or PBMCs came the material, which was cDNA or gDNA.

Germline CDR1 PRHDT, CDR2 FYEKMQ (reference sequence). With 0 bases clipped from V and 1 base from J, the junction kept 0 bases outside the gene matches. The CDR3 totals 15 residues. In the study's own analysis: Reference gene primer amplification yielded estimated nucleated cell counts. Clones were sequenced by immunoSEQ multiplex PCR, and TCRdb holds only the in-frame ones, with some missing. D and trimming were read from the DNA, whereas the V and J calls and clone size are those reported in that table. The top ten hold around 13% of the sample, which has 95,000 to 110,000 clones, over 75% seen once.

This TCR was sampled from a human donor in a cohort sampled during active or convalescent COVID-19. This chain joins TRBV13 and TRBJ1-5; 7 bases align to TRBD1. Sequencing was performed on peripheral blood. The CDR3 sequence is CASSLGQGSNQPQHF. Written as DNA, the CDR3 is TGTGCCAGCAGCTTAGGACAGGGGAGCAATCAGCCCCAGCATTTT.